Sequencing of this T cell receptor (beta chain) was carried out in a study of blood T cell repertoires in COVID-19. Generated by immunoSEQ multiplex PCR, the TCRdb table keeps only in-frame clones and is missing some. The data contain fewer than 300,000 clones, 91% of them singletons. V lost 1 base and J 1 base, leaving 9 bases between the germline ends. This CDR3 is built from 15 residues. Germline assignment: CDR1 SNHLY and CDR2 FYNNEI. The sequence came from a person aged 18-29 years with COVID-19, enrolled during active disease. The chain has TRBV2 and TRBJ2-3; perhaps TRBD2 as D (6 bases). Specimen: peripheral blood. This CDR3 is CASSEEGLGTDTQYF. CDR3 sequence (DNA): TGTGCCAGCAGTGAAGAGGGACTTGGCACAGATACGCAGTATTTT.